Described below is a single T cell receptor beta chain sequence and its context. Its antigen is not known. From its re-call of the 5' RACE reads, TCRdb lists each CDR3 protein once, without DNA. Recorded for this sample: about 460,000 distinct CDR3 sequences. Looked up from germline, CDR1 is MGHRA and CDR2 is YSYEKL. The CDR3 is 15 amino acids. This sample was taken from a study of T cells expressing NK-cell markers. The overall study: Sorted CD3+CD56+NKG2C+, CD3+CD56+NKG2C- and CD3+CD56-NKG2C+ T-cell subsets were beta-chain profiled.

Overall study results and limits: It remained uncertain whether the expanded NKG2C+ T cell clones were specific for HCMV antigens. The study found dominant NKG2C+ clonotypes at about 1.0-8% of CD8+ T cells in over 5 donors.

This chain uses TRBV4-1 with TRBJ1-1. The sequenced material came from blood T cells: a sorted CD56 or NKG2C T cell subset, CD4+ or CD8+ T cells, or bulk PBMC T cells (not recorded which). The receptor was isolated from a woman in her fifties or sixties in good health. This CDR3 reads CASSQVQAADTEAFF.